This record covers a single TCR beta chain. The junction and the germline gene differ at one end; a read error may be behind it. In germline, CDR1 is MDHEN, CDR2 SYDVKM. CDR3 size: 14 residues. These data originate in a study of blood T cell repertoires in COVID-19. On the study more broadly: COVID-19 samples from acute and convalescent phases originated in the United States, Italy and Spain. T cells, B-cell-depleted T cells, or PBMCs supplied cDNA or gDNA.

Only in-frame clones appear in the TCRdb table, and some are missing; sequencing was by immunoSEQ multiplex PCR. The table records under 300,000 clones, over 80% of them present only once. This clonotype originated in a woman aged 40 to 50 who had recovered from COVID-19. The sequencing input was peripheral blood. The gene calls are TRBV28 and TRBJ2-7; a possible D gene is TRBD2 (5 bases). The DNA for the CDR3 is TGTGCCAGCCAGGAGGCCGGAAAATCTTACGCGCAGTACTTC. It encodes CASQEAGKSYAQYF.